This T cell receptor beta chain was recorded in a study of shared T cell receptors in the human thymus. The method was immunoSEQ multiplex PCR; TCRdb's version includes in-frame clones alone and lacks a portion of them. The sample gives hundreds of thousands of clones, roughly 88% of which show up once; more than 0.01% is in the top ten. CDR1 MNHEY and CDR2 SVGAGI come from the germline V gene. The V and J ends lost 6 bases and 5 bases respectively, with 14 bases between them. The CDR3 spans 13 residues. This same sample was also taken into another study, of human thymus T cells. From that paper: The thymus tissue came from resections taken during corrective heart surgery. Biased V and J segment usage appeared in thymus and peripheral blood.

Specimen: thymocytes. The TCR was taken from a girl under two years old with a congenital heart defect. V gene TRBV6-5 combines with J gene TRBJ2-7, with D possibly TRBD1 on 8 matching bases. The CDR3 is CASRRTGRDEQYF. CDR3 nucleotide sequence: TGTGCCAGCAGGCGGACAGGGAGGGACGAGCAGTACTTC.